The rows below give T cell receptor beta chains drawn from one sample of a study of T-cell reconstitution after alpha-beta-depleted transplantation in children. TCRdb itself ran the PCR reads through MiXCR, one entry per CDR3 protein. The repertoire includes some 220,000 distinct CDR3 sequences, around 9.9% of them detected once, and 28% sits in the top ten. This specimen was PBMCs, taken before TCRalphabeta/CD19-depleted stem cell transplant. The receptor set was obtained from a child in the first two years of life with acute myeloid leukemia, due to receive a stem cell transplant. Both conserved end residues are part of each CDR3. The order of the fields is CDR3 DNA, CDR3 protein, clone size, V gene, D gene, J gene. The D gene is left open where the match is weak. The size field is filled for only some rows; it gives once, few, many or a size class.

DNA: TGTGCCATCAGTGAGTCTGGGGTTGGAGCAGATACGCAGTATTTT
CDR3: CAISESGVGADTQYF
size: many
V: TRBV10-3
D: -
J: TRBJ2-3

DNA: TGTGCCAGCAGTTTATCGATAGTTAGACGCGAGCAGTACTTC
CDR3: CASSLSIVRREQYF
size: many
V: TRBV27
D: -
J: TRBJ2-7

DNA: TGTGCCAGCAGTGAACAGTCTAGCGGGGGGTCAAACATTCAGTACTTC
CDR3: CASSEQSSGGSNIQYF
size: -
V: TRBV6-1
D: TRBD2
J: TRBJ2-4

DNA: TGTGCCACCAGTGACCTACAGGGGAATCAAGAGACCCAGTACTTC
CDR3: CATSDLQGNQETQYF
size: many
V: TRBV24-1
D: TRBD1
J: TRBJ2-5

DNA: TGTGCCACCTCCCCTCGGGGTAGCTCCTACAATGAGCAGTTCTTC
CDR3: CATSPRGSSYNEQFF
size: few
V: TRBV27
D: -
J: TRBJ2-1

DNA: TGTGCCAGCAGCTCTACGACGGGAGCTCGATACAATGAGCAGTTCTTC
CDR3: CASSSTTGARYNEQFF
size: many
V: TRBV5-5
D: -
J: TRBJ2-1

DNA: TGTGCCAGTAGTATAGGTCCGAAGGGGGCAGGAGGCACTGAAGCTTTCTTT
CDR3: CASSIGPKGAGGTEAFF
size: many
V: TRBV19
D: TRBD1
J: TRBJ1-1

DNA: TGTGCCAGCCGGGCGAGCCTGTCCAATTCACCCCTCCACTTT
CDR3: CASRASLSNSPLHF
size: -
V: TRBV28
D: -
J: TRBJ1-6

DNA: TGTGCCAGCAGACTAGCGGGAGCTTACGAGCAGTACTTC
CDR3: CASRLAGAYEQYF
size: many
V: TRBV27
D: TRBD2
J: TRBJ2-7

DNA: TGCAGTGCCCAGCCGGGACTAGCGGAGAATGAGCAGTTCTTC
CDR3: CSAQPGLAENEQFF
size: many
V: TRBV20-1
D: TRBD2
J: TRBJ2-1

DNA: TGTGCCAGCAGTTTTACCGCCGGCTCTGGAAACACCATATATTTT
CDR3: CASSFTAGSGNTIYF
size: many
V: TRBV12-3/TRBV12-4
D: -
J: TRBJ1-3

DNA: TGTGCCAGCAGTTTAGGAACAGGGTTCTATGGCTACACCTTC
CDR3: CASSLGTGFYGYTF
size: many
V: TRBV12-3/TRBV12-4
D: -
J: TRBJ1-2

DNA: TGTGCCAGCAGCCAGAAGCGGAGCTACAATGAGCAGTTCTTC
CDR3: CASSQKRSYNEQFF
size: many
V: TRBV5-4
D: -
J: TRBJ2-1

DNA: TGTGCCAGCAGTGACACAACAGGGGGCCGGGAGACCCAGTACTTC
CDR3: CASSDTTGGRETQYF
size: few
V: TRBV6-5
D: TRBD1
J: TRBJ2-5

DNA: TGTGCCAGCAGCCCGAGTACCGGTCAGCCCCAGCATTTT
CDR3: CASSPSTGQPQHF
size: many
V: TRBV12-3/TRBV12-4
D: -
J: TRBJ1-5

DNA: TGTGCCAGCAGCTCGGACGGGGCCAGAAGTGGAAACACCATATATTTT
CDR3: CASSSDGARSGNTIYF
size: many
V: TRBV7-6
D: -
J: TRBJ1-3

DNA: TGTGCCAGCAGTGCAGACAGGGGCGACAATCAGCCCCAGCATTTT
CDR3: CASSADRGDNQPQHF
size: few
V: TRBV2
D: TRBD1
J: TRBJ1-5

DNA: TGCAGCGTTGAGGGTACCGATACGCAGTATTTT
CDR3: CSVEGTDTQYF
size: many
V: TRBV29-1
D: -
J: TRBJ2-3

DNA: TGTGCCAGCAGCCCAAACCCCGGGACAGGGTTATACGAGCAGTACTTC
CDR3: CASSPNPGTGLYEQYF
size: many
V: TRBV9
D: TRBD1
J: TRBJ2-7

DNA: TGCAGTGCTAGGCCTAGCGGGTACACCGGGGAGCTGTTTTTT
CDR3: CSARPSGYTGELFF
size: many
V: TRBV20-1
D: TRBD2
J: TRBJ2-2

DNA: TGCAGTGCTAGAGATCAATCCCGTGGGGCCTACGAGCAGTACTTC
CDR3: CSARDQSRGAYEQYF
size: many
V: TRBV20-1
D: -
J: TRBJ2-7

DNA: TGCGCCAGCAGCTCCGGGAGGAGCTTGAACGTCGCCTACGAGCAGTACTTC
CDR3: CASSSGRSLNVAYEQYF
size: many
V: TRBV5-1
D: TRBD2
J: TRBJ2-7

DNA: TGTGCCAGCATCATTGTGGCACACTACGAGCAGTACTTC
CDR3: CASIIVAHYEQYF
size: -
V: TRBV7-7
D: -
J: TRBJ2-7

DNA: TGTGCCAGCAGCTTAGTAGGAGAAACCCGCCCCGGGCAGTACTTC
CDR3: CASSLVGETRPGQYF
size: few
V: TRBV7-2
D: -
J: TRBJ2-7

DNA: TGTGCCAGCAGCATGGGTGTAGGGTCCGAGGAGCAGTACTTC
CDR3: CASSMGVGSEEQYF
size: few
V: TRBV3-1
D: -
J: TRBJ2-7